This TCR beta chain came from a study of T-cell memory formation after mild COVID-19. In the study overall: TCR clusters showed largely donor specificity.

This CDR3 comprises 14 residues. Germline trimming cut 6 bases from V and 6 bases from J; bases unmatched to any gene: 7. Germline-derived CDR1 and CDR2 are SGHRS and YFSETQ. The table lists this clonotype with many counts. The authors produced TCR alpha and TCR beta cDNA libraries with sample barcodes and UMIs by 5'RACE using constant-segment primers. TCRdb fed the 5' RACE reads into MiXCR, producing one record per CDR3 protein. The sample shows some 40,000 distinct CDR3 sequences, approximately 9.7% of them seen only once. The chain is built from TRBV5-1 and TRBJ2-3; 10 positions match TRBD2. Material: PBMCs or a T cell subset sorted from them (not recorded which). This TCR derives from an adult woman who had mild COVID-19 (a few samples of this study predate the infection). Cell type and time point are not known. In DNA, the CDR3 is TGCGCCAGCATTGCTAGCGGGGGCTCGGATACGCAGTATTTT. Translating gives CASIASGGSDTQYF. Supplemented by reference TRBV5-1 and TRBJ2-3, the full variable domain reads KAGVTQTPRYLIKTRGQQVTLSCSPISGHRSVSWYQQTPGQGLQFLFEYFSETQRNKGNFPGRFSGRQFSNSRSEMNVSTLELGDSALYLCASIASGGSDTQYFGPGTRLTVL.